This entry features one TCR beta chain sequence. The antigen is not known. These data belong to a study of identifying expanded T cells in peripheral blood. During the collection period, no donor immune events like infections were recorded. Assay used: immunoSEQ multiplex PCR; TCRdb lists only in-frame clones, some missing. Of over 100,000 clones listed, approximately 88% are singletons. Germline loops: CDR1 SGHNT, CDR2 YYREEE (reference sequence). V shed 0 bases, J shed 3 bases, and the junction held 4 bases outside the gene matches. The CDR3 is 17 residues long. Study conclusions and caveats: Technical replicates showed about 1.2 changed clones; two weeks about 16.4; four weeks 19. Two-week clone count variance significantly increased as total template count grew.

This chain connects TRBV5-4 to TRBJ2-3; TRBD2 matches at 13 bases. This clonotype originated in a person aged 18 to 75 in good health. Sample: blood. The DNA for the CDR3 is TGTGCCAGCAGCTTGGAAGGACTAGCGGGAGTAACAGATACGCAGTATTTT. This codes for CASSLEGLAGVTDTQYF.